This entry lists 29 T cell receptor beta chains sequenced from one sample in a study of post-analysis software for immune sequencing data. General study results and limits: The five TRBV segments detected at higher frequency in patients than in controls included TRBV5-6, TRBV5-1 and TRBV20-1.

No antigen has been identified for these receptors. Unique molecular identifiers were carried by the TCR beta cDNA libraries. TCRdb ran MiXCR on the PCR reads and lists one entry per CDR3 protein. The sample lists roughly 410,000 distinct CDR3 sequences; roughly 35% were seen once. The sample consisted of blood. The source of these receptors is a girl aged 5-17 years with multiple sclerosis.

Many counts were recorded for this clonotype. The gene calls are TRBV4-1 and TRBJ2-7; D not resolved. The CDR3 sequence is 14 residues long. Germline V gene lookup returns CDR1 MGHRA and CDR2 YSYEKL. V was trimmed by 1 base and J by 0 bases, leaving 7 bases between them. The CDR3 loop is CASSQVDTSYEQYF. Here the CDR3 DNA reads TGCGCCAGCAGCCAAGTAGACACCTCCTACGAGCAGTACTTC.

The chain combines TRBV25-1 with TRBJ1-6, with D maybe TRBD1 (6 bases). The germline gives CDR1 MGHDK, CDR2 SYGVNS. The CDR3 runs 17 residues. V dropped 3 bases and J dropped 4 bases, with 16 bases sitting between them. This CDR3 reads CASSDRQGTEYNSPLHF. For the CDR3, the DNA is TGTGCCAGCAGTGATCGGCAGGGGACCGAATATAATTCACCCCTCCACTTT.

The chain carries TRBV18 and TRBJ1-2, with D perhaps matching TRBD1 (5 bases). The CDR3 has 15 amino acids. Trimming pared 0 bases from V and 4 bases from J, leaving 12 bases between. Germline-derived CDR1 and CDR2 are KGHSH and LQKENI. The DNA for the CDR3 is TGTGCCAGCTCACCACCAGAGAGAGGGGCCTATGGCTACACCTTC. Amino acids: CASSPPERGAYGYTF.

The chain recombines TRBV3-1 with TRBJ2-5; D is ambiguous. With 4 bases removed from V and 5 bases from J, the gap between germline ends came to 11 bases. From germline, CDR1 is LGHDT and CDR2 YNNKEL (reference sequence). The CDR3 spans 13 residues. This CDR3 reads CASSPLRVETQYF. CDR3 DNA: TGTGCCAGCAGCCCCCTTCGGGTGGAGACCCAGTACTTC.

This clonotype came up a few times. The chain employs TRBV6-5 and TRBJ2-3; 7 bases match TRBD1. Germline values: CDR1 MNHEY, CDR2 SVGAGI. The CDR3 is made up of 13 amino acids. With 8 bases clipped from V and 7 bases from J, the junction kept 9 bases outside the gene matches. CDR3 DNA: TGTGCCAGCGCGCCCGACAGGGATAATACGCAGTATTTT. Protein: CASAPDRDNTQYF.

The CDR3 region has the DNA TGCGCCAGCAGAGTTACAGGGGGCCCCACAGATACGCAGTATTTT. This codes for CASRVTGGPTDTQYF. The V and J genes are TRBV5-1 and TRBJ2-3; 9 bases agree with TRBD1. J lost 2 bases, V lost 5 bases, and 6 bases had no gene match. The CDR3 has 15 amino acids. Germline assignment: CDR1 SGHRS and CDR2 YFSETQ.

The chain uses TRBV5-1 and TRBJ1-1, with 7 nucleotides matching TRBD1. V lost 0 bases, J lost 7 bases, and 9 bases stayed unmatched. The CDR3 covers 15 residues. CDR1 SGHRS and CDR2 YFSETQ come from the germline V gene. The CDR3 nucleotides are TGCGCCAGCAGCTTGGATGTGACAGGGATGGGTGAAGCTTTCTTT. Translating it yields CASSLDVTGMGEAFF.

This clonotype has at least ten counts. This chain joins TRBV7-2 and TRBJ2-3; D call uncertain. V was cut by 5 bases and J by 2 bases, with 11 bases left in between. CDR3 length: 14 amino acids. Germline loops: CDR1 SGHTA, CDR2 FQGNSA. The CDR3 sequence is CASSQSGDTDTQYF. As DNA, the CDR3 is TGTGCCAGCAGCCAAAGTGGAGACACAGATACGCAGTATTTT. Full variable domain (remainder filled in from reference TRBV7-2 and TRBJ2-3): GAGVSQSPSNKVTEKGKDVELRCDPISGHTALYWYRQSLGQGLEFLIYFQGNSAPDKSGLPSDRFSAERTGGSVSTLTIQRTQQEDSAVYLCASSQSGDTDTQYFGPGTRLTVL.

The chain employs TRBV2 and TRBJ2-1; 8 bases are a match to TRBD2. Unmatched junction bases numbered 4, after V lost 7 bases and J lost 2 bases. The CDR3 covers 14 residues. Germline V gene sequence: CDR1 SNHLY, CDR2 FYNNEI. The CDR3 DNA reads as TGTGCCAGCAAAAAGCGGGGGCCCTACAATGAGCAGTTCTTC. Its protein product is CASKKRGPYNEQFF. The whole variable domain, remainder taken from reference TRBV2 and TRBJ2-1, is EPEVTQTPSHQVTQMGQEVILRCVPISNHLYFYWYRQILGQKVEFLVSFYNNEISEKSEIFDDQFSVERPDGSNFTLKIRSTKLEDSAMYFCASKKRGPYNEQFFGPGTRLTVL.

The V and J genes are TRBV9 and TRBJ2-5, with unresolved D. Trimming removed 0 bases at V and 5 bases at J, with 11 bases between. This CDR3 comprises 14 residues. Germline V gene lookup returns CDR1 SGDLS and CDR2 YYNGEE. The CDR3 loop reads CASSVGSVEETQYF. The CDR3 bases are TGTGCCAGCAGCGTAGGGTCTGTGGAGGAGACCCAGTACTTC.

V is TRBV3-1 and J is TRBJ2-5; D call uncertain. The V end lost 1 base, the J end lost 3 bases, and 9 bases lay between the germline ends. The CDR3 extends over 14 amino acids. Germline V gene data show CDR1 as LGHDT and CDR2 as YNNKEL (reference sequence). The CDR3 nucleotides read TGTGCCAGCAGCCAAGTGGTCGGTAAAGAGACCCAGTACTTC. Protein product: CASSQVVGKETQYF.

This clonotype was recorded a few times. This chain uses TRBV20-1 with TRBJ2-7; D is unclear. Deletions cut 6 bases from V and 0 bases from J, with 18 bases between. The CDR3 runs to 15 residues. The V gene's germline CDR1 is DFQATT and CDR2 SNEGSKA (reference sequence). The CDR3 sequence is CSAPEPSRISYEQYF. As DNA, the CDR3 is TGCAGTGCGCCAGAGCCCTCTCGAATCTCCTACGAGCAGTACTTC.

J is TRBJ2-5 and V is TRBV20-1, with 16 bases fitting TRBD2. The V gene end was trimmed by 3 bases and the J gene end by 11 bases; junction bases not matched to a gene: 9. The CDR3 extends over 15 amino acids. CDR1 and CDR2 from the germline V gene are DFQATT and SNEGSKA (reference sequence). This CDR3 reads CSARRGLAGGNEQYF. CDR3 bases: TGCAGTGCTAGGAGGGGACTAGCGGGGGGGAATGAGCAGTACTTC.

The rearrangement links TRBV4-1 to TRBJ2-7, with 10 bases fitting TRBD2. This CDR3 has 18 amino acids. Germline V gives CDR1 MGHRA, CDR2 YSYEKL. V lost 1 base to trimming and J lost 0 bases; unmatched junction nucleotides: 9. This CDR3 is CASSQGLAGAPSSYEQYF. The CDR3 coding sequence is TGCGCCAGCAGCCAAGGGCTAGCGGGGGCCCCGAGCTCCTACGAGCAGTACTTC.

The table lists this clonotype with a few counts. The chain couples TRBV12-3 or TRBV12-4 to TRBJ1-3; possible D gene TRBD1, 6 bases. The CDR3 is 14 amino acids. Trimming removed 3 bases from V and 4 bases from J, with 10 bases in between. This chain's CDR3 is CASSFVRGGNTIYF. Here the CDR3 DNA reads TGTGCCAGCAGTTTTGTCAGGGGAGGAAACACCATATATTTT.

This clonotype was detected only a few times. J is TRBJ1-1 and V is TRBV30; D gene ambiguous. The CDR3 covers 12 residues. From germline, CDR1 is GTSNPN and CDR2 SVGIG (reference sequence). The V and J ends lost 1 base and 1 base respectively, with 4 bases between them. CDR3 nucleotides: TGTGCCTGGAGTGGAGAGAACACTGAAGCTTTCTTT. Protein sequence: CAWSGENTEAFF.

The CDR3 coding sequence is TGCGCCAGCAGGGCCGGGACAGCCAACTACGAGCAGTACTTC. Amino acid sequence: CASRAGTANYEQYF. The rearrangement uses TRBV5-1 and TRBJ2-7; 7 bases agree with TRBD1. V gave up 5 bases and J gave up 3 bases; unmatched junction bases: 8. In germline, CDR1 is SGHRS, CDR2 YFSETQ. The CDR3 runs 14 residues.

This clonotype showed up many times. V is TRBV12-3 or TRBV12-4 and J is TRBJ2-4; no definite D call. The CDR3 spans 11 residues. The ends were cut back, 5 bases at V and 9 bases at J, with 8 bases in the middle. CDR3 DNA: TGTGCCAGCAGTCTAGGAGCCATTCAGTACTTC. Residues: CASSLGAIQYF.

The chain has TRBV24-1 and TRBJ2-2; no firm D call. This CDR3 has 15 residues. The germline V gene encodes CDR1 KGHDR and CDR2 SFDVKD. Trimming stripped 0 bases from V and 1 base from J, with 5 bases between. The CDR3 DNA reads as TGTGCCACCAGTGATTTGTTTGTGAACACCGGGGAGCTGTTTTTT. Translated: CATSDLFVNTGELFF.

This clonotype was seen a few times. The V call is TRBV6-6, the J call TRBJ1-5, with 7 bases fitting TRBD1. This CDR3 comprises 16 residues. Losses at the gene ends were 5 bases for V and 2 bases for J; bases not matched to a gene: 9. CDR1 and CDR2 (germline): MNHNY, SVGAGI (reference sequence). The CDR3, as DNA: TGTGCCAGCAGTGGAACAGGGGTGGACGGCAATCAGCCCCAGCATTTT. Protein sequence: CASSGTGVDGNQPQHF.

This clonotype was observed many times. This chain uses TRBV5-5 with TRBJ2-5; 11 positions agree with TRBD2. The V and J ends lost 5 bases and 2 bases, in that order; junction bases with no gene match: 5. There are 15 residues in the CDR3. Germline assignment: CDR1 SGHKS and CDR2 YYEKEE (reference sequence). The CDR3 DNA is TGTGCCAGCAGGCGGGGACTAGCGGATCAAGAGACCCAGTACTTC. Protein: CASRRGLADQETQYF.

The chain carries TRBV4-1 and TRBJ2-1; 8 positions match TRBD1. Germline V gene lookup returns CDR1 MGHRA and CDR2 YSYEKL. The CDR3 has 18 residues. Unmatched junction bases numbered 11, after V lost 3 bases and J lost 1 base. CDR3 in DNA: TGCGCCAGCAGCCAGGGTCCGGGACAGGACCTATCCTACAATGAGCAGTTCTTC. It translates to CASSQGPGQDLSYNEQFF.

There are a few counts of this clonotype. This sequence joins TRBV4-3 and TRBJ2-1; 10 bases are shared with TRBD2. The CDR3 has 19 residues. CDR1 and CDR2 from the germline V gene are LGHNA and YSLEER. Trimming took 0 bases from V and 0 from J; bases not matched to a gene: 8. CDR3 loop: CASSQDWGAGGLSYNEQFF. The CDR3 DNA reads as TGCGCCAGCAGCCAAGATTGGGGAGCGGGGGGGCTCTCCTACAATGAGCAGTTCTTC.

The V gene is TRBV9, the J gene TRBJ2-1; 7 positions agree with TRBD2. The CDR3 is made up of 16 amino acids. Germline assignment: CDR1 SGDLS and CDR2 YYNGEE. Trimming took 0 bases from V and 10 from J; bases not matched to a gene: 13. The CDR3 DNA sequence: TGTGCCAGCAGCGTAGGAGCCGGGGGGAGAGGGAACGAGCAGTTCTTC. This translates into CASSVGAGGRGNEQFF.

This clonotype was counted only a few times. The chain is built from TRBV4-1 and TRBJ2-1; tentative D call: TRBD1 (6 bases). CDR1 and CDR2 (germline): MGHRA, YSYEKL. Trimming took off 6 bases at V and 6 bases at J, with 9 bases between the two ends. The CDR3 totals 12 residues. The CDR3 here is CASRQQGNEQFF. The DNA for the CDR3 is TGCGCCAGCAGGCAACAGGGCAATGAGCAGTTCTTC.

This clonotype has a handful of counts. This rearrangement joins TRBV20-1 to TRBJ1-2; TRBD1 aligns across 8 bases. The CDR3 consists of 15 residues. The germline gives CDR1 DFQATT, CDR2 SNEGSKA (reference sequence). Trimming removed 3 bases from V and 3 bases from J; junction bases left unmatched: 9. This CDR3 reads CSASPAGGNYYGYTF. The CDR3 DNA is TGCAGTGCTAGCCCCGCAGGGGGCAACTACTATGGCTACACCTTC.

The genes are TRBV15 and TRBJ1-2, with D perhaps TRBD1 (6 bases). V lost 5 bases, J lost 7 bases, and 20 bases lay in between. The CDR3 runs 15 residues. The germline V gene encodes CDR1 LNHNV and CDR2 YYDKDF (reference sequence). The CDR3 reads CATSSRTEAYSGYTF. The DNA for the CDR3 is TGTGCCACCAGCTCCAGGACAGAAGCTTATAGTGGCTACACCTTC.

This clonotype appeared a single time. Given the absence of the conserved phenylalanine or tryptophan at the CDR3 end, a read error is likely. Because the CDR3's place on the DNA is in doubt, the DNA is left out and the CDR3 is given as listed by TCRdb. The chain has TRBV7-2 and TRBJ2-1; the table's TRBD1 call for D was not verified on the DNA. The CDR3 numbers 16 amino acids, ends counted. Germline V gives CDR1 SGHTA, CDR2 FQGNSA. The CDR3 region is CASTNPAGVGYNEKFS.

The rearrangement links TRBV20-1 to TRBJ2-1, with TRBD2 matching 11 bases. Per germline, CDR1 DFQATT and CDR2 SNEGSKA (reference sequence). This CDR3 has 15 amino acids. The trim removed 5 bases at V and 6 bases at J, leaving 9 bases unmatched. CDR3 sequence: CSAPTSLAGGNEQFF. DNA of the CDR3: TGCAGTGCTCCAACAAGTCTAGCGGGGGGCAATGAGCAGTTCTTC.